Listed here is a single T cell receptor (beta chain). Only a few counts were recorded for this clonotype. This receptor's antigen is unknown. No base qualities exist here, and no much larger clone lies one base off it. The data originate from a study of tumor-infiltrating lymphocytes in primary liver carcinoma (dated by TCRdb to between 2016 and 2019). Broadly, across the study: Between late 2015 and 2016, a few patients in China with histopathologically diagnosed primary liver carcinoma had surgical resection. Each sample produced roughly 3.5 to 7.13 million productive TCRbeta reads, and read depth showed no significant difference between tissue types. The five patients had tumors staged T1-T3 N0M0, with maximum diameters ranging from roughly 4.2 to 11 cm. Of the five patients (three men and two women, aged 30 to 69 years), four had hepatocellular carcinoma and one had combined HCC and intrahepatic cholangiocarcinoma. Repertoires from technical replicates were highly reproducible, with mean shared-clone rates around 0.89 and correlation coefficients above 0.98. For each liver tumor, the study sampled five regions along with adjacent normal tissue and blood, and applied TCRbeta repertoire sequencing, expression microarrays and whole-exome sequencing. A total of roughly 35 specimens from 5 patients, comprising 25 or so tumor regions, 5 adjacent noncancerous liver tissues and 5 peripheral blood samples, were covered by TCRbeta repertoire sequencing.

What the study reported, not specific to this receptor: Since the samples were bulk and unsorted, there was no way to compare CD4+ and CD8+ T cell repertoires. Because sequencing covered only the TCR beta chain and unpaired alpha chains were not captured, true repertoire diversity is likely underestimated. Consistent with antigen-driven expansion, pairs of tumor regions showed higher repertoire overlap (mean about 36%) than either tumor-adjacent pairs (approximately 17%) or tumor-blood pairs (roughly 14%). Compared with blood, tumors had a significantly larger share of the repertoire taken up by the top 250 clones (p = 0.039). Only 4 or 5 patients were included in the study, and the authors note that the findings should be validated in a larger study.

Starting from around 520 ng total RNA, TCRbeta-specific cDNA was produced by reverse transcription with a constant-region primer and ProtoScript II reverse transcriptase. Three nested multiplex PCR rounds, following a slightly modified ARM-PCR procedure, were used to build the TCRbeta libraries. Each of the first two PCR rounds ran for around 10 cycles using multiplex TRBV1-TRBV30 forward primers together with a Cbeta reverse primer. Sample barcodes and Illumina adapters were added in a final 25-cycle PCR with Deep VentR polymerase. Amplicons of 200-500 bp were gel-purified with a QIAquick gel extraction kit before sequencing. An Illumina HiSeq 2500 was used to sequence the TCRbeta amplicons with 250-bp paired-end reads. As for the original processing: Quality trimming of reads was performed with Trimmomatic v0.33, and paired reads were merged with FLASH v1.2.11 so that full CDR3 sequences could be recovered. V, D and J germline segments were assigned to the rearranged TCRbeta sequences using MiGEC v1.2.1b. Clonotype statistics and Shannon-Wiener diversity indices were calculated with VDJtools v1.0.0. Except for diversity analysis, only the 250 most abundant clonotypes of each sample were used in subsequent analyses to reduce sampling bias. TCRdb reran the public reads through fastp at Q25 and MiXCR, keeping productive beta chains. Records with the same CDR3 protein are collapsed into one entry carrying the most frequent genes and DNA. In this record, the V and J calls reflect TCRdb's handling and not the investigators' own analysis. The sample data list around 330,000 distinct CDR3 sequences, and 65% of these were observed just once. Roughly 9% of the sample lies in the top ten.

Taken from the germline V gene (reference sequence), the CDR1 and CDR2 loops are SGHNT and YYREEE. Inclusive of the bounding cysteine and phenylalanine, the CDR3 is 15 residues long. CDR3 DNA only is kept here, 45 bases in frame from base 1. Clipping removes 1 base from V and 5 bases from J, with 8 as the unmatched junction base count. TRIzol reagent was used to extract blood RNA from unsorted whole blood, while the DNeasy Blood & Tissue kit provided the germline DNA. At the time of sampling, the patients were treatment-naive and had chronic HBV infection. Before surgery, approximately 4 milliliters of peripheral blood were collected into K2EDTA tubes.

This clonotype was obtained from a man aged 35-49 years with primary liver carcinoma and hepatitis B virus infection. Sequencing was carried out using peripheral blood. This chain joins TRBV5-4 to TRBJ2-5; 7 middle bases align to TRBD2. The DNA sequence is TGTGCCAGCAGCTTGTCTGCGGGAGCGGAGGAGACCCAGTACTTC. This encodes CASSLSAGAEETQYF.